The 5 T cell receptor beta chains below come from one sample, sequenced in a study of immune evolution from preneoplasia to lung adenocarcinoma. TCRdb keeps only in-frame clones here, not all; method: immunoSEQ multiplex PCR. Of 4,500 to 7,000 clones in the sample, approximately 80% were seen once. Sequenced material: FFPE adjacent normal lung tissue. These receptors all stem from a person aged 70 to 85 with lung adenocarcinoma.

The sample holds one count of this clone. The chain joins TRBV7-8 to TRBJ2-7; tentative D call: TRBD2 (6 bases). Trimming removed 1 base at V and 2 bases at J, with 15 bases between. CDR3 length equals 16 residues. Germline V gene sequence: CDR1 SGHVS, CDR2 FQNEAQ. The CDR3 sequence is CASSLGRRGRAYEQYF. CDR3 in DNA: TGTGCCAGCAGCTTAGGGAGGCGGGGACGGGCCTACGAGCAGTACTTC.

The V and J genes are TRBV5-1 and TRBJ2-3; 8 bases match TRBD2. Germline V gives CDR1 SGHRS, CDR2 YFSETQ. The V segment lost 5 bases and the J segment 0 bases; nucleotides outside the gene matches: 14. This CDR3 region has 18 residues. CDR3 in DNA: TGCGCCAGCAGAATAAGGCCTACGTCTAGCGGGAGCACAGATACGCAGTATTTT. It encodes CASRIRPTSSGSTDTQYF.

The gene calls are TRBV19 and TRBJ1-1; D is possibly TRBD1 (6 bases). The CDR3 contains 15 residues. Trimming pared 6 bases from V and 2 bases from J, leaving 16 bases between. The germline CDR1 and CDR2 sequences are LNHDA and SQIVND (reference sequence). DNA for the CDR3: TGTGCCAGTAGGGGTTTGGGGGCGGAAAACACTGAAGCTTTCTTT. Protein product: CASRGLGAENTEAFF.

Sample share makes this clone large. The DNA of the CDR3 is TGTGCCAGCAGCCCATCGACCAAAACCGGGGAGCTGTTTTTT. This translates into CASSPSTKTGELFF. The chain couples TRBV11-2 to TRBJ2-2; no firm D call. Germline loops: CDR1 SGHAT, CDR2 FQNNGV. The CDR3 contains 14 residues. The V gene lost 5 bases and the J gene lost 5 bases, with 12 bases spanning the gap.

This clone was counted between two and nine times. V and J are TRBV6-5 and TRBJ2-3; weak D call: TRBD2 (6 bases). Trimming shortened V by 2 bases and J by 1 base, and 10 bases separated the two germline ends. Per germline, CDR1 MNHEY and CDR2 SVGAGI. CDR3 length equals 15 residues. CDR3 residues: CASSYRPSGTDTQYF. The CDR3 region has the DNA TGTGCCAGCAGTTACAGGCCTAGCGGCACAGATACGCAGTATTTT.